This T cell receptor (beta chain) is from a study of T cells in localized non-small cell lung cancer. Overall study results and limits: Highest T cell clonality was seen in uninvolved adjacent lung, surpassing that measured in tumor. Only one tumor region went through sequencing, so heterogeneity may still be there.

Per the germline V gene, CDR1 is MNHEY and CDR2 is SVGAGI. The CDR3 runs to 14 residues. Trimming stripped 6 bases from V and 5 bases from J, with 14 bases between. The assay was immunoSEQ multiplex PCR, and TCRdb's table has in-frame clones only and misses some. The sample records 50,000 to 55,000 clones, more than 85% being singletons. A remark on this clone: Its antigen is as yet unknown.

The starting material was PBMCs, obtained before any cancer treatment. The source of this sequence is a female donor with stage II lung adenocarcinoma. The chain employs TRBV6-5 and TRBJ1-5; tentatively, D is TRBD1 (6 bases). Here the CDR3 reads CASSRAQGYQPQHF. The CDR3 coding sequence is TGTGCCAGCAGCCGGGCCCAGGGGTATCAGCCCCAGCATTTT.